Presented here are 24 T cell receptor beta chains from one specimen sequenced in a study of identical twins. TCRdb reprocessed the 5' RACE reads with MiXCR, giving one entry per CDR3 protein. The sample carries approximately 300,000 distinct CDR3 sequences, less than 9.5% recorded once. A further study also used this sample, focusing on yellow fever vaccine responses in identical twins.

The sequenced sample was CD8+ T cells sorted from blood. Source of these receptors: a woman aged 18-29 years in good health.

The chain links TRBV6-4 to TRBJ2-1; TRBD2 agrees at 8 bases. CDR1 is MRHNA and CDR2 is SNTAGT in the germline V gene. V gave up 6 bases and J gave up 9 bases; unmatched junction bases: 13. The CDR3 spans 15 residues. The CDR3 here is CASSIDQRENPEQFF. Written as DNA, the CDR3 is TGTGCCAGCAGCATAGACCAGCGGGAGAATCCTGAGCAGTTCTTC.

This clonotype was picked up many times. The V call is TRBV9, the J call TRBJ2-3; D may be TRBD1 or TRBD2 (6 bases each). This CDR3 has 14 amino acids. With 7 bases removed from V and 6 bases from J, the gap between germline ends came to 18 bases. Germline CDR1 and CDR2: SGDLS and YYNGEE. CDR3 coding DNA: TGTGCCAGCCATCCCCGGGAGAGGGGGGATACGCAGTATTTT. Its protein is CASHPRERGDTQYF.

J is TRBJ2-3 and V is TRBV6-2 or TRBV6-3, with TRBD2 identical over 11 bases. The V gene's germline CDR1 is MNHEY and CDR2 SVGEGT. This CDR3 spans 17 amino acids. Unmatched junction bases numbered 13, after V lost 5 bases and J lost 6 bases. CDR3 in amino acids: CASSQIPMTSGIDTQYF. The CDR3 DNA reads as TGTGCCAGCAGTCAGATCCCTATGACTAGCGGGATTGATACGCAGTATTTT.

The V and J genes are TRBV13 and TRBJ2-7; possible D gene TRBD2, 6 bases. The V and J ends lost 5 bases and 3 bases respectively, with 11 bases between them. CDR1 and CDR2 (germline): PRHDT, FYEKMQ (reference sequence). This CDR3 comprises 13 residues. CDR3 sequence (DNA): TGTGCCAGCAGCCCCCGCGGGGTCTACGAGCAGTACTTC. Its protein product is CASSPRGVYEQYF. The entire variable domain, with the rest obtained from reference TRBV13 and TRBJ2-7, is as follows: AAGVIQSPRHLIKEKRETATLKCYPIPRHDTVYWYQQGPGQDPQFLISFYEKMQSDKGSIPDRFSAQQFSDYHSELNMSSLELGDSALYFCASSPRGVYEQYFGPGTRLTVT.

Only a few counts were recorded for this clonotype. The chain has TRBV15 and TRBJ1-4; a weak D match, TRBD1 (5 bases). Germline CDR1 and CDR2: LNHNV and YYDKDF (reference sequence). The CDR3 is made up of 16 amino acids. Trimming took off 1 base at V and 8 bases at J, with 17 bases between the two ends. The CDR3 DNA reads TGTGCCACCAGCAGAGCTAAGGGACTCGATGGGGAAAAACTGTTTTTT. It is translated as CATSRAKGLDGEKLFF.

In regard to this clonotype: A junction end diverges from the germline sequence, so it may reflect a read error. V and J are TRBV7-9 and TRBJ2-2; D may match TRBD1 or TRBD2 (5 bases each). CDR1 SEHNR and CDR2 FQNEAQ come from the germline V gene (reference sequence). The CDR3 sequence is 14 residues long. In nucleotides, the CDR3 is TGTTCCAGCAGCCAGGGACGGAACACCGGGGAGCTGTTTTTT. It codes for CSSSQGRNTGELFF.

This clonotype was detected a few times. This rearrangement joins TRBV9 to TRBJ2-2; D gene unclear. CDR1 and CDR2 from the germline V gene are SGDLS and YYNGEE. V shed 4 bases and J shed 1 base, with 11 bases lying between them. The CDR3 contains 15 residues. The CDR3 DNA is TGTGCCAGCAGCTCCCCCTTAGAGAACACCGGGGAGCTGTTTTTT. It is translated as CASSSPLENTGELFF.

The gene calls are TRBV4-2 and TRBJ2-7; no firm D call. The V end was cut by 4 bases, the J end by 4 bases, with 14 bases between. The CDR3 spans 14 residues. Germline V gives CDR1 LGHNA, CDR2 YNFKEQ. The CDR3 region is CASSLALNGYEQYF. Here the CDR3 DNA reads TGTGCCAGCAGCCTCGCGCTGAACGGTTACGAGCAGTACTTC.

This clonotype was counted a few times. The chain uses TRBV27 and TRBJ2-1; TRBD2 matches 10 bases. V trimming: 6 bases; J trimming: 4 bases; junction bases outside the gene matches: 12. The germline V gene has CDR1 MNHEY and CDR2 SMNVEV (reference sequence). CDR3 length equals 17 residues. The CDR3 bases are TGTGCCAGCAGCATTATCCCGCTAGCGGGAGAGTACAATGAGCAGTTCTTC. The encoded protein is CASSIIPLAGEYNEQFF.

The rearrangement uses TRBV7-9 and TRBJ2-5; 8 bases are shared with TRBD1. Germline V lookup: CDR1 SEHNR, CDR2 FQNEAQ (reference sequence). The CDR3 is made up of 15 amino acids. V shed 6 bases and J 5 bases; nucleotides not matched to a gene: 11. CDR3 loop: CASRNTGTGHETQYF. In DNA form, the CDR3 reads TGTGCCAGCAGAAACACCGGGACAGGTCACGAGACCCAGTACTTC. Based on the CDR3 plus reference TRBV7-9 and TRBJ2-5, the full variable domain is DTGVSQNPRHKITKRGQNVTFRCDPISEHNRLYWYRQTLGQGPEFLTYFQNEAQLEKSRLLSDRFSAERPKGSFSTLEIQRTEQGDSAMYLCASRNTGTGHETQYFGPGTRLLVL.

This chain connects TRBV6-1 to TRBJ2-3, with 9 bases identical to TRBD2. From germline, CDR1 is MNHNS and CDR2 SASEGT. CDR3 length equals 16 residues. Trimming removed 6 bases from V and 4 bases from J; junction bases left unmatched: 11. The CDR3 spells CASSPGGAGGPDTQYF. As DNA, the CDR3 is TGTGCCAGCAGCCCCGGGGGAGCGGGAGGCCCAGATACGCAGTATTTT.

The CDR3 is CASSYRVGTGFSGANVLTF. Written as DNA, the CDR3 is TGTGCCAGCAGCTACCGTGTCGGGACAGGCTTCTCTGGGGCCAACGTCCTGACTTTC. The chain recombines TRBV11-2 with TRBJ2-6; 8 bases are a match to TRBD1. With 4 bases clipped from V and 0 bases from J, the junction kept 11 bases outside the gene matches. Germline V gene lookup returns CDR1 SGHAT and CDR2 FQNNGV. The CDR3 length is 19 residues.

This clonotype appeared many times. The rearrangement joins TRBV2 to TRBJ1-6; possibly TRBD1 for D (6 bases). Germline V gene lookup returns CDR1 SNHLY and CDR2 FYNNEI. The CDR3 has 13 residues. V was shortened by 0 bases and J by 9 bases, with 6 bases between the two germline ends. The DNA for the CDR3 is TGTGCCAGCAGTGAAGCAGGGGGTTCACCCCTCCACTTT. Its translation: CASSEAGGSPLHF.

This clonotype turned up a few times. The chain is built from TRBV7-8 and TRBJ2-7; 10 nucleotides align to TRBD2. Germline loops: CDR1 SGHVS, CDR2 FQNEAQ. The CDR3 covers 14 residues. Unmatched junction bases numbered 3, after V lost 4 bases and J lost 3 bases. The DNA for the CDR3 is TGTGCCAGCAGCTCCCAGCGGGAGGGCTACGAGCAGTACTTC. Translating gives CASSSQREGYEQYF.

This clonotype was counted many times. V is TRBV7-6 and J is TRBJ2-7, with D possibly TRBD2 on 6 matching bases. V lost 4 bases to trimming and J lost 3 bases, with 7 bases between them. The CDR3 contains 12 residues. Germline CDR1 reads SGHVS; CDR2 reads FNYEAQ. The CDR3 nucleotides are TGTGCCAGCAGCTCGGAGGGCTACGAGCAGTACTTC. Translated, it gives CASSSEGYEQYF.

There are a few counts of this clonotype. The chain has TRBV6-4 and TRBJ2-1; no firm D call. The V end lost 4 bases, the J end lost 6 bases, and 10 bases lay between the germline ends. Germline V gene lookup returns CDR1 MRHNA and CDR2 SNTAGT. The CDR3 covers 13 residues. Here the CDR3 DNA reads TGTGCCAGCAGTGTTTTAGCTGTCAATGAGCAGTTCTTC. Protein product: CASSVLAVNEQFF.

The chain recombines TRBV2 with TRBJ2-5; possibly TRBD1 for D (6 bases). There are 14 residues in the CDR3. Germline-derived CDR1 and CDR2 are SNHLY and FYNNEI. V lost 9 bases and J 1 base, leaving 15 bases between the germline ends. The CDR3 nucleotides are TGTGCCAGTAACAACGGGACATTCCAAGAGACCCAGTACTTC. Protein: CASNNGTFQETQYF.

J is TRBJ2-7 and V is TRBV4-2; 10 bases map to TRBD2. CDR3 size: 17 residues. V was pared by 1 base and J by 3 bases, with 9 bases of the junction left unmatched. Per the germline V gene, CDR1 is LGHNA and CDR2 is YNFKEQ. In nucleotides, the CDR3 is TGTGCCAGCAGCCAAGCTGTAGCGGGAGGAGGTAGCTACGAGCAGTACTTC. Its protein is CASSQAVAGGGSYEQYF.

This clonotype was seen ten or more times. The gene calls are TRBV20-1 and TRBJ2-7; D not certain. V lost 0 bases and J lost 2, with 11 bases in between. CDR3 length: 14 residues. Looked up from germline, CDR1 is DFQATT and CDR2 is SNEGSKA (reference sequence). The CDR3 region has the DNA TGCAGTGCTAGAGATTTGGCCGCCGCCTACGAGCAGTACTTC. Amino acids: CSARDLAAAYEQYF.

This chain joins TRBV7-9 and TRBJ2-2; D gene uncertain. The germline V and J ends were trimmed by 7 bases and 0 bases, with 6 bases remaining between them. The CDR3 has 13 amino acids. CDR1 is SEHNR and CDR2 is FQNEAQ in the germline V gene (reference sequence). Written as DNA, the CDR3 is TGTGCCAGCAACCGGGCGAACACCGGGGAGCTGTTTTTT. It is translated as CASNRANTGELFF.

The CDR3 is CASSPGAGGSNEQFF. The CDR3 region has the DNA TGTGCCAGCAGTCCGGGAGCGGGAGGATCGAATGAGCAGTTCTTC. This sequence joins TRBV6-2 or TRBV6-3 and TRBJ2-1, with 9 bases matching TRBD2. The CDR3 is 15 residues long. Germline V gene lookup returns CDR1 MNHEY and CDR2 SVGEGT. V shed 5 bases and J 7 bases; nucleotides not matched to a gene: 9.

This clonotype has a handful of counts. CDR3 DNA: TGCGCCAGCAGCCAAGATTTCACCTTTTCCTACGAGCAGTACTTC. It translates to CASSQDFTFSYEQYF. The J gene is TRBJ2-7, the V gene TRBV4-3; D call uncertain. The CDR3 spans 15 residues. The V and J ends lost 0 bases and 1 base respectively, with 10 bases between them. Germline V lookup: CDR1 LGHNA, CDR2 YSLEER.

This clonotype was found many times. The chain couples TRBV4-2 to TRBJ2-7, with TRBD1 matching 9 bases. CDR3 length equals 14 residues. CDR1 and CDR2 (germline): LGHNA, YNFKEQ. The ends lost 8 bases at V and 5 bases at J; junction bases unmatched: 10. The CDR3 loop is CASSRDREVNEQYF. Here the CDR3 DNA reads TGTGCCAGCTCCCGGGACAGGGAGGTGAACGAGCAGTACTTC.

Many counts were recorded for this clonotype. This chain links TRBV6-5 with TRBJ2-7; D is unclear. Germline CDR1 reads MNHEY; CDR2 reads SVGAGI. This CDR3 is built from 15 residues. The ends were cut back, 2 bases at V and 3 bases at J, with 14 bases in the middle. This CDR3 reads CASSYRSNGYYEQYF. CDR3 nucleotides: TGTGCCAGCAGTTACAGGTCCAACGGCTACTACGAGCAGTACTTC.